Described below is a single TCR beta chain sequence and its context. The antigen is unknown. Treatment here: approximately nine-day PBMC culture with coronavirus spike peptide pools or control peptides (ViraFEST assay). Trimming removed 2 bases at V and 6 bases at J, with 11 bases between. This CDR3 has 14 amino acids. Germline-derived CDR1 and CDR2 are MNHEY and SVGAGI. The data originate from a study of vaccination and CD4 T cells after COVID-19. Study overall: Convalescent participants consisted of six males and four females, two being Hispanic. Control cultures, each given a CEFX pool, an HIV-1 Nef pool, or no peptide, were included.

The study sequenced cultured CD4+ T cell DNA using the Oncomine TCR Beta short-read assay. MiXCR, applied by TCRdb to the PCR reads, yields one record per CDR3 protein. The data contain 15,000 to 20,000 distinct CDR3 sequences, 26% of them singletons. Regarding the study as a whole: 304 of 307 vaccine-specific clones from convalescent patients were spike mono-reactive.

Sequencing was performed on cultured CD4+ T cells from blood. This clonotype was obtained from a human donor with COVID-19. The rearrangement uses TRBV6-5 and TRBJ1-3, with D possibly TRBD1 on 5 matching bases. CDR3 amino acids: CASSYGGGENTIYF. The DNA of the CDR3 is TGTGCCAGCAGTTACGGGGGAGGGGAAAACACCATATATTTT.